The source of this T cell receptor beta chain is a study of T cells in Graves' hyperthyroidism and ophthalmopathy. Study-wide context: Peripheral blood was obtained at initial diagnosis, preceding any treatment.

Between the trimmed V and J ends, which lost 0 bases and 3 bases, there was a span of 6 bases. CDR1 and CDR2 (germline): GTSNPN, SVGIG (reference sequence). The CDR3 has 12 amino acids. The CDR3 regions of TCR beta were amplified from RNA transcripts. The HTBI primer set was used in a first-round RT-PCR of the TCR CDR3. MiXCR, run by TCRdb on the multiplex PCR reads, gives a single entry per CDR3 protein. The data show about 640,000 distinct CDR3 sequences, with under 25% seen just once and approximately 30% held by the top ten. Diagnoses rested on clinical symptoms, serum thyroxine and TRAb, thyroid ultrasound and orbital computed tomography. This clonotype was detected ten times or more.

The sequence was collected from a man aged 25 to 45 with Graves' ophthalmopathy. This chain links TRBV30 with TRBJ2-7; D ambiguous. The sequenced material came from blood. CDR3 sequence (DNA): TGTGCCTGGAGTGTAAACAACTACGAGCAGTACTTC. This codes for CAWSVNNYEQYF.